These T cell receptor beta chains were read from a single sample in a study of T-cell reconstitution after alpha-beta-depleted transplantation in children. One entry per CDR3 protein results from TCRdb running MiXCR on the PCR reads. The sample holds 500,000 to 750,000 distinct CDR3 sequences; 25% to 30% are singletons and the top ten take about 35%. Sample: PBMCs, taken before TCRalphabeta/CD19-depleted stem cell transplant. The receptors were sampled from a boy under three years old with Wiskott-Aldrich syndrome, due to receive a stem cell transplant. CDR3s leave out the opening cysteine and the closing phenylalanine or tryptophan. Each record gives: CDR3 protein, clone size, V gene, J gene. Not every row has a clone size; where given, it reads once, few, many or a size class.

SARDQRQVTEPQH	.	TRBV20-1	TRBJ1-5
ASSPRLGDGTDTQY	few	TRBV7-2	TRBJ2-3
SARAPGQALSSSYNEQF	.	TRBV20-1	TRBJ2-1
ASSRIYDEQF	.	TRBV4-1	TRBJ2-1
SARAPGNQPQH	few	TRBV20-1	TRBJ1-5
ASSEGSRGWYTEAF	.	TRBV6-1	TRBJ1-1
SVVGAGGKLF	.	TRBV29-1	TRBJ1-4
ASSPGGVGGYT	once	TRBV10-2	TRBJ1-2
ASSLGLRRANQETQY	.	TRBV7-6	TRBJ2-5
ASSLVRAHQETQY	few	TRBV5-6	TRBJ2-5
ASSATGLNNYGYT	.	TRBV7-9	TRBJ1-2
SVERAGPDTQY	few	TRBV29-1	TRBJ2-3
ASSLLAGVGGELF	few	TRBV27	TRBJ2-2
ATSDSAGSSTDTQY	few	TRBV24-1	TRBJ2-3
SVFPRSGFSYNEQF	few	TRBV29-1	TRBJ2-1
ASSFLTTPGELF	.	TRBV5-1	TRBJ2-2
ASFKGVGSYNEQF	.	TRBV11-2	TRBJ2-1
ASIRTDYEAF	.	TRBV6-5	TRBJ1-1
ASSQNRLAGSYEQY	few	TRBV5-5	TRBJ2-7
ASSLGGGGGEQY	.	TRBV12-3/TRBV12-4	TRBJ2-7
ASSLLASQETQY	.	TRBV5-1	TRBJ2-5
ASSRTGGFEQF	.	TRBV5-1	TRBJ2-1
ASSILRDSRTDTQY	few	TRBV19	TRBJ2-3
ASSQTSANEQF	few	TRBV5-1	TRBJ2-1